This T cell receptor beta chain was observed in a study of regulatory T cells in long-lasting Graves disease. Points from the study as a whole: Segments TRBV28, TRBJ1-2 and TRBJ2-5 showed preferential usage in persistent disease.

Indicated time point: newly diagnosed GD, antithyroid drugs for less than 3 months. RNA from PBMCs was the source of the TCR library. Trimming cost V 6 bases and J 4 bases; bases outside gene matches: 13. The CDR3 contains 16 residues. Germline values: CDR1 MNHEY, CDR2 SMNVEV (reference sequence). Libraries of TCR beta came from iRepertoire HTBI primers plus Arm-PCR of CDR3 regions. TCRdb reprocessed the multiplex PCR reads via MiXCR and lists one record per CDR3 protein. The sample lists 300,000 to 400,000 distinct CDR3 sequences; 15% were seen once. In this sample, this clonotype turned up many times. As yet, its antigen is unknown.

The rearrangement uses TRBV27 and TRBJ2-3; 7 nucleotides match TRBD2. Specimen: peripheral blood mononuclear cells (PBMCs), collected at new diagnosis, from a patient treated with antithyroid drugs. This TCR came from a female donor with Graves disease. The CDR3 sequence: CASRPSAGGRADTQYF. CDR3 DNA: TGTGCCAGCAGGCCGTCGGCCGGCGGGAGAGCAGATACGCAGTATTTT.